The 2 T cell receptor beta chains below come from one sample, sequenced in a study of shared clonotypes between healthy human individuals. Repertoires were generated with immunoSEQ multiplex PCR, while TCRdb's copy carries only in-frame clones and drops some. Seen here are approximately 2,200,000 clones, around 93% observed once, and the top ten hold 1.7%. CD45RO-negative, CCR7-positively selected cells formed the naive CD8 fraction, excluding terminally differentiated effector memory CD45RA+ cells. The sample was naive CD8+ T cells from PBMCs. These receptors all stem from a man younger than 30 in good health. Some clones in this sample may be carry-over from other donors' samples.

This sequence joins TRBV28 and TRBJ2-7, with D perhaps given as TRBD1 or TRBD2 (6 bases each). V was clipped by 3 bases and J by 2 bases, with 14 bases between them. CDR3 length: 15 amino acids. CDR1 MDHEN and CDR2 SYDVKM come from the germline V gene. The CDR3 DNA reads TGTGCCAGCAGTTTCCCCGGGGGCTATACCTACGAGCAGTACTTC. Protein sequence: CASSFPGGYTYEQYF.

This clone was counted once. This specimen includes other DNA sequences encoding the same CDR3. CDR3 in amino acids: CASSSTGMNTEAFF. DNA for the CDR3: TGTGCCAGCAGCTCGACAGGAATGAACACTGAAGCTTTCTTT. The rearrangement uses TRBV7-9 and TRBJ1-1, with D possibly being TRBD1 (6 bases). V dropped 4 bases and J dropped 0 bases, with 9 bases sitting between them. Germline loops: CDR1 SEHNR, CDR2 FQNEAQ (reference sequence). This CDR3 comprises 14 residues.